Sequencing of this TCR beta chain was carried out in a study of T cell repertoires in cytomegalovirus infection. Study in general: The study used recently identified HLA-C-restricted and well-studied HLA-B-restricted CMV epitopes. TCR beta signatures that were public indicated CMV infection and matching HLA type. Notes on the study in general: Identification of carriers of CMV plus the relevant HLA was achieved through cumulative public TCR beta family frequency. CMV-specific TCR beta clonotypes restricted by HLA-C were the ones dominating the ex vivo response.

Using its own MiXCR run on the reads, TCRdb lists one record per CDR3 protein. The profile shows about a million distinct CDR3 sequences, around 31% of them singletons. A few counts support this clonotype. As yet, its antigen is unknown. The V end lost 2 bases, the J end lost 2 bases, and 12 bases lay between the germline ends. The CDR3 contains 15 residues. Germline V CDR1 and CDR2: SEHNR, FQNEAQ (reference sequence). This TCR was sampled from a human donor in good health (CMV status not recorded). Some clones in this sample may be carry-over from other donors' samples. The chain recombines TRBV7-9 with TRBJ1-1; D ambiguous. Sequencing was performed on cultured CD8+ T cells from PBMCs, taken from culture after CMV antigen stimulation. CDR3 sequence (DNA): TGTGCCAGCAGCTTACACACCGAAGTCAACACTGAAGCTTTCTTT. This gives the protein CASSLHTEVNTEAFF. Full variable domain (outside the CDR3, taken from reference TRBV7-9 and TRBJ1-1): DTGVSQNPRHKITKRGQNVTFRCDPISEHNRLYWYRQTLGQGPEFLTYFQNEAQLEKSRLLSDRFSAERPKGSFSTLEIQRTEQGDSAMYLCASSLHTEVNTEAFFGQGTRLTVV.